The source of this T cell receptor (beta chain) is a study of T-cell reconstitution after alpha-beta-depleted transplantation in children. General study results and limits: Some patients owed their high day-60 TCRbeta diversity to surviving recipient T cells and thymic progenitors. The study reportedly traced alpha-beta T cells about two months after transplant to several hundred expanded graft clones.

Germline CDR1 and CDR2: SQVTM and ANQGSEA. Trimming stripped 4 bases from V and 0 bases from J, with 6 bases between. CDR3 length equals 12 residues. In the case of this clonotype: The antigen is undetermined.

Preparation of the TCRbeta library involved a method that used unique molecular identifiers. TCRdb redid the calling of the PCR reads with MiXCR, one entry per CDR3 protein. The sample shows fewer than 550,000 distinct CDR3 sequences, over 9.5% of them seen only once. This sequence was found in a female patient aged 2-10 years who had a stem cell transplant for aplastic anemia, so the T cells may come from the graft donor. This specimen was PBMCs, mostly from graft donor cells, taken 180 days after TCRalphabeta/CD19-depleted stem cell transplant. The chain carries TRBV29-1 and TRBJ1-1; D ambiguous. The CDR3 DNA follows: TGCAGCGTTGGTCCGATGAACACTGAAGCTTTCTTT. As protein: CSVGPMNTEAFF.